Following are 18 T cell receptor beta chains from one sample sequenced in a study of CD8 T cells in ankylosing spondylitis. One entry per CDR3 protein, called by TCRdb with MiXCR from the 5' RACE reads. This sample yields almost 250,000 distinct CDR3 sequences, of which roughly a third are seen a single time; about 4% belongs to the top ten. The sequencing sample was made of blood, either unsorted or a sorted T cell fraction (not recorded which). These receptors all come from a male donor with ankylosing spondylitis or in good health (not recorded which).

This sequence joins TRBV5-6 and TRBJ2-1; 7 bases are a match to TRBD2. Trimming at V came to 0 bases and at J to 14 bases, leaving 5 bases not matched to a gene. The germline V gene encodes CDR1 SGHDT and CDR2 YYEEEE. There are 12 residues in the CDR3. In nucleotides, the CDR3 is TGTGCCAGCAGCTTGGAATGGGAGGGAGAGTTCTTC. Translated: CASSLEWEGEFF.

In this sample, this clonotype turned up a few times. Here the CDR3 DNA reads TGTGCCAGCAGTACGACAGAGCCCGGGGTGGAAGCTTTCTTT. Translating it yields CASSTTEPGVEAFF. The chain carries TRBV6-1 and TRBJ1-1; TRBD1 might be the D (5 bases). This CDR3 has 14 amino acids. The germline gives CDR1 MNHNS, CDR2 SASEGT. V was clipped by 5 bases and J by 8 bases, with 18 bases between them.

There are a few counts of this clonotype. This chain connects TRBV20-1 to TRBJ1-1; 9 bases are a match to TRBD1. Germline V gives CDR1 DFQATT, CDR2 SNEGSKA (reference sequence). Losses at the gene ends were 0 bases for V and 5 bases for J; bases not matched to a gene: 4. This CDR3 region has 14 residues. The chain's CDR3 is CSARDYRGQTEAFF. In DNA form, the CDR3 reads TGCAGTGCTAGAGATTACAGGGGGCAAACTGAAGCTTTCTTT.

CDR3 in DNA: TGTGCCACCAGTGAACAGCCGGGGGAGACCCAGTACTTC. This translates into CATSEQPGETQYF. The chain links TRBV24-1 to TRBJ2-5; D possibly corresponds to TRBD2 (5 bases). Trimming took off 4 bases at V and 5 bases at J, with 10 bases between the two ends. CDR3 size: 13 residues. Germline CDR1 is KGHDR and CDR2 is SFDVKD.

This clonotype was seen a few times. This rearrangement joins TRBV29-1 to TRBJ1-1; 8 bases align to TRBD1. V trimming: 7 bases; J trimming: 1 base; junction bases outside the gene matches: 8. The CDR3 has 14 amino acids. CDR1 and CDR2 (germline): SQVTM, ANQGSEA. CDR3 protein: CSGEDRGWNTEAFF. CDR3 DNA: TGCAGCGGGGAAGACAGGGGATGGAACACTGAAGCTTTCTTT.

This chain links TRBV10-1 with TRBJ2-2; 10 bases are a match to TRBD2. The V segment lost 5 bases and the J segment 6 bases; nucleotides outside the gene matches: 3. This CDR3 is built from 14 residues. CDR1 is WNHNN and CDR2 is SYGVQD in the germline V gene (reference sequence). CDR3 in DNA: TGCGCCAGCAGTCCCGGGACTAGCGCCGGGGAGCTGTTTTTT. This codes for CASSPGTSAGELFF.

This rearrangement joins TRBV5-6 to TRBJ2-5; possible D gene TRBD1, 6 bases. Germline lookup yields CDR1 SGHDT and CDR2 YYEEEE. The ends were cut back, 4 bases at V and 7 bases at J, with 14 bases in the middle. The length of the CDR3 is 13 residues. Here the CDR3 reads CASSQDSARTQYF. The CDR3 bases are TGTGCCAGCAGCCAGGACAGTGCAAGGACCCAGTACTTC.

CDR3 sequence reads: CASSLDPGISTDTQYF. As DNA, the CDR3 is TGTGCCAGCAGCTTAGATCCAGGGATCAGCACAGATACGCAGTATTTT. The chain couples TRBV11-2 to TRBJ2-3; weak D call: TRBD1 (5 bases). Trimming took off 0 bases at V and 0 bases at J, with 10 bases between the two ends. From germline, CDR1 is SGHAT and CDR2 FQNNGV. The CDR3 is 16 amino acids.

The CDR3 coding sequence is TGTGCCATCAGTGAGCAGGGTAAGAATCAGCCCCAGCATTTT. It encodes CAISEQGKNQPQHF. The chain is built from TRBV10-3 and TRBJ1-5, with a possible D match to TRBD1 (5 bases). The CDR3 covers 14 residues. Germline assignment: CDR1 ENHRY and CDR2 SYGVKD. V lost 2 bases to trimming and J lost 4 bases, with 9 bases between them.

This chain uses TRBV7-2 with TRBJ2-7; D gene uncertain. Trimming shortened V by 5 bases and J by 3 bases, and 14 bases separated the two germline ends. The CDR3 sequence is 14 residues long. From germline, CDR1 is SGHTA and CDR2 FQGNSA. Written as DNA, the CDR3 is TGTGCCAGCAGCACCGGCAGAACAAGCTACGAGCAGTACTTC. This gives the protein CASSTGRTSYEQYF.

There are a few counts of this clonotype. The chain has TRBV12-3 or TRBV12-4 and TRBJ2-5; D possibly corresponds to TRBD1 (6 bases). Between the trimmed V and J ends, which lost 6 bases and 0 bases, there was a span of 8 bases. This CDR3 spans 13 amino acids. This CDR3 is CASRDRHQETQYF. For the CDR3, the DNA is TGTGCCAGCAGAGACAGGCACCAAGAGACCCAGTACTTC.

The chain recombines TRBV7-9 with TRBJ2-3, with D uncertain. The V gene lost 5 bases and the J gene lost 2 bases, with 14 bases spanning the gap. The germline gives CDR1 SEHNR, CDR2 FQNEAQ (reference sequence). The CDR3 sequence is 15 residues long. As DNA, the CDR3 is TGTGCCAGCAGCCCCCGGACCCAGAACACAGATACGCAGTATTTT. Encoded protein: CASSPRTQNTDTQYF.

V and J are TRBV20-1 and TRBJ1-1, with D uncertain. This CDR3 is 15 amino acids long. With 5 bases removed from V and 4 bases from J, the gap between germline ends came to 20 bases. Germline CDR1 DFQATT, CDR2 SNEGSKA (reference sequence). In DNA, the CDR3 is TGCAGTGCTCTTGGACCAAGGGAAACCTCCACTGAAGCTTTCTTT. Translating gives CSALGPRETSTEAFF.

V usage is TRBV29-1 and J usage is TRBJ1-2; D ambiguous. Deletions cut 8 bases from V and 1 base from J, with 11 bases between. Germline V gene sequence: CDR1 SQVTM, CDR2 ANQGSEA. The CDR3 runs to 12 residues. CDR3 in amino acids: CSPVGLNYGYTF. CDR3 sequence (DNA): TGCAGCCCCGTGGGCCTTAACTATGGCTACACCTTC.

The chain is built from TRBV20-1 and TRBJ2-7; D possibly corresponds to TRBD2 (6 bases). Germline lookup yields CDR1 DFQATT and CDR2 SNEGSKA (reference sequence). This CDR3 contains 14 residues. V dropped 2 bases and J dropped 0 bases, with 11 bases sitting between them. The DNA for the CDR3 is TGCAGTGCTAGATCGCTAGCGAGCTCCTACGAGCAGTACTTC. Translating it yields CSARSLASSYEQYF.

This clonotype was seen once. The V gene is TRBV28, the J gene TRBJ2-2; 10 bases align to TRBD1. Per the germline V gene, CDR1 is MDHEN and CDR2 is SYDVKM. CDR3 size: 12 residues. The V segment lost 10 bases and the J segment 7 bases; nucleotides outside the gene matches: 3. The CDR3 DNA is TGTGCCACGCGGACAGGGGGCGGGGAGCTGTTTTTT. Protein sequence: CATRTGGGELFF.

The CDR3 loop is CASSDQAYEQYF. The CDR3 bases are TGTGCCAGCAGTGACCAGGCCTACGAGCAGTACTTC. The rearrangement links TRBV2 to TRBJ2-7; D not resolved. CDR1 and CDR2 (germline): SNHLY, FYNNEI. The V end was cut by 3 bases, the J end by 2 bases, with 5 bases between. CDR3 size: 12 residues.

The rearrangement links TRBV12-3 or TRBV12-4 to TRBJ2-7; the D gene is possibly TRBD1 (5 bases). The CDR3 runs 15 residues. Trimming removed 2 bases from V and 0 bases from J, with 11 bases in between. DNA of the CDR3: TGTGCCAGCAGTTTAACAGGCTCGGGCTCCTACGAGCAGTACTTC. Its protein product is CASSLTGSGSYEQYF.